The T cell receptor (beta chain) described here comes from a study of T cell changes during pregnancy in multiple sclerosis. TCRdb's table, derived via immunoSEQ multiplex PCR, lists solely in-frame clones and lacks some. Among roughly 25,000 clones listed, approximately 90% were seen once. From germline, CDR1 is SGHVS and CDR2 FQNEAQ. The CDR3 is 15 residues long. V dropped 2 bases and J dropped 5 bases, with 15 bases sitting between them. This clone was observed a single time. V gene TRBV7-8 combines with J gene TRBJ1-1; D gene unclear. The starting material was CD4+ T cells from peripheral blood mononuclear cells, obtained in the first trimester of pregnancy. The TCR comes from a female donor in good health, enrolled as a control in a pregnancy study. CDR3 DNA: TGTGCCAGCAGCTTAAATCCGGGAGTGGGTACTGAAGCTTTCTTT. This translates into CASSLNPGVGTEAFF.